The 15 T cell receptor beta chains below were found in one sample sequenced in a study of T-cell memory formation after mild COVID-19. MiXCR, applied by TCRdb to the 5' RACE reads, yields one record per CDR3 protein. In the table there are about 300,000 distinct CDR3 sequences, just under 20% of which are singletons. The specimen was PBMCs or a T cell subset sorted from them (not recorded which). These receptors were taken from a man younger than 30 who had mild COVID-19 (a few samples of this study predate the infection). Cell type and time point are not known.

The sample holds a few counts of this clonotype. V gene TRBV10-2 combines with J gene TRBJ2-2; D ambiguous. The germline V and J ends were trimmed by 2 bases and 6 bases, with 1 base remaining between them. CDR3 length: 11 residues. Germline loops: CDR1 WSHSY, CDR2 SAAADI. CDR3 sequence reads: CASSEPGELFF. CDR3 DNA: TGCGCCAGCAGTGAGCCCGGGGAGCTGTTTTTT.

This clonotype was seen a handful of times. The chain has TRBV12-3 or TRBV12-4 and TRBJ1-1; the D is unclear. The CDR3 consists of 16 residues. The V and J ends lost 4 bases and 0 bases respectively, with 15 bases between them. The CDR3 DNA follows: TGTGCCAGCAGTTCCTCCCCAGCAGAAATGAACACTGAAGCTTTCTTT. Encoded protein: CASSSSPAEMNTEAFF.

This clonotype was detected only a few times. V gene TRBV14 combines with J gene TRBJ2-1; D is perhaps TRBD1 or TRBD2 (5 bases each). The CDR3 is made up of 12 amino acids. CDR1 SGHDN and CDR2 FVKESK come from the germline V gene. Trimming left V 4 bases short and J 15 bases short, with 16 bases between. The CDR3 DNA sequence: TGTGCCAGCAGCCCTGCGGCCAGGGAGATGTTCTTC. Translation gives CASSPAAREMFF.

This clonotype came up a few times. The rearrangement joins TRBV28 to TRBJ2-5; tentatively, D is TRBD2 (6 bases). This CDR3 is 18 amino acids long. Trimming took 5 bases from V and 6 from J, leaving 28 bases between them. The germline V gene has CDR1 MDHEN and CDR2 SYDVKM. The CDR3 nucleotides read TGTGCCAGCAGTCCGAGGCTACTGACTAGAATGGGGTTACAGACCCAGTACTTC. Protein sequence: CASSPRLLTRMGLQTQYF.

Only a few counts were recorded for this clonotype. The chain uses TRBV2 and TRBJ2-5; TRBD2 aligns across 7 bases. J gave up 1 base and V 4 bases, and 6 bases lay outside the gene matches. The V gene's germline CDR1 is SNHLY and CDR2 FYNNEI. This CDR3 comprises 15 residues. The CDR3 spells CASSGSSGLQETQYF. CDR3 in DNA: TGTGCCAGCAGTGGGTCTAGCGGCCTCCAAGAGACCCAGTACTTC.

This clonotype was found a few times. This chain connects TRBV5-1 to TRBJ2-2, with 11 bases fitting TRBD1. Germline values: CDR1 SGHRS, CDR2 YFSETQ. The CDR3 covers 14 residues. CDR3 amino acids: CATGTGGNTGELFF. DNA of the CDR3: TGCGCGACCGGGACAGGGGGGAACACCGGGGAGCTGTTTTTT.

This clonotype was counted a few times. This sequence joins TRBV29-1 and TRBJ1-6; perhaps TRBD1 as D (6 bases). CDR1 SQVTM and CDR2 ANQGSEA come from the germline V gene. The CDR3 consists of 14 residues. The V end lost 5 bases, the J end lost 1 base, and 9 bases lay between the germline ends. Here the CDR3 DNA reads TGCAGCGTTAAAGGACAGTCCTATAATTCACCCCTCCACTTT. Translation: CSVKGQSYNSPLHF. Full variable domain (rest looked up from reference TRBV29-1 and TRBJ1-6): SAVISQKPSRDICQRGTSLTIQCQVDSQVTMMFWYRQQPGQSLTLIATANQGSEATYESGFVIDKFPISRPNLTFSTLTVSNMSPEDSSIYLCSVKGQSYNSPLHFGNGTRLTVT.

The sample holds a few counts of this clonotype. CDR3: CASGLVREDTEAFF. The CDR3 DNA sequence: TGTGCTAGTGGCCTGGTTCGGGAGGACACTGAAGCTTTCTTT. The rearrangement links TRBV12-5 to TRBJ1-1, with D uncertain. With 6 bases removed from V and 3 bases from J, the gap between germline ends came to 14 bases. Germline CDR1 reads LGHNT; CDR2 reads FRNRAP. CDR3 length: 14 residues.

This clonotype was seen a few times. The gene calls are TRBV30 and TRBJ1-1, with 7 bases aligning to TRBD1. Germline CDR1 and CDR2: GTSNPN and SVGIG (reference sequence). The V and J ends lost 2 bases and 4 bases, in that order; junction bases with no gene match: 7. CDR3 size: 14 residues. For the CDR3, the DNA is TGTGCCTGGAGTTTTCCGCACAGGGGCACTGAAGCTTTCTTT. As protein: CAWSFPHRGTEAFF.

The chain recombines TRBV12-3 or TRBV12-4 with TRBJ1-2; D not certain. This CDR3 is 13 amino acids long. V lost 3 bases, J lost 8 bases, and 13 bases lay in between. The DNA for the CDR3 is TGTGCCAGCAGTTTTCGCGCGGGCGCGGGCTACACCTTC. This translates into CASSFRAGAGYTF.

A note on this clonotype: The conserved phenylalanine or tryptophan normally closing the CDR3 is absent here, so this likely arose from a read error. The chain's CDR3 is CASRTGELFI. Here the CDR3 DNA reads TGTGCCAGCCGGACAGGGGAGCTGTTTATT. This sequence joins TRBV7-9 and TRBJ2-2; tentatively, D is TRBD1 (5 bases). The CDR3 totals 10 residues. Germline V gene sequence: CDR1 SEHNR, CDR2 FQNEAQ (reference sequence). The V end was cut by 8 bases, the J end by 8 bases, with 6 bases between.

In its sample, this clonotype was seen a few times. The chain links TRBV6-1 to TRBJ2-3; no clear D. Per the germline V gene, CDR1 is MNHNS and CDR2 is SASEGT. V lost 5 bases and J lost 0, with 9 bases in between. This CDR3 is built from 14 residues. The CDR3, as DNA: TGTGCCAGCAGTAACGTAATTAGCACAGATACGCAGTATTTT. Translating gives CASSNVISTDTQYF.

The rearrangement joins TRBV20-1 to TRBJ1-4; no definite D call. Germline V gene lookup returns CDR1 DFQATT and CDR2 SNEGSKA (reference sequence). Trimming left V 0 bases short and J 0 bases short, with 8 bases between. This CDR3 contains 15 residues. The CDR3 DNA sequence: TGCAGTGCTAGAGATTGGAGGGCAACTAATGAAAAACTGTTTTTT. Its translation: CSARDWRATNEKLFF.

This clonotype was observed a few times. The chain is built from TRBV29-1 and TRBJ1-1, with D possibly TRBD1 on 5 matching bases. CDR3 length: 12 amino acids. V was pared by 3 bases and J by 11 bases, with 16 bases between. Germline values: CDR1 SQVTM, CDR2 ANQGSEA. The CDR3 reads CSVEEGISRAFF. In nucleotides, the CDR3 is TGCAGCGTTGAGGAGGGGATTAGCAGGGCTTTCTTT.

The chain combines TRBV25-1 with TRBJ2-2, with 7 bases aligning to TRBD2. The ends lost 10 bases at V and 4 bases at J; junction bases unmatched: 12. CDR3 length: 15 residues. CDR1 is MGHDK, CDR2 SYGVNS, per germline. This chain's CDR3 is CATQWGGSGTGELFF. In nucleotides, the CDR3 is TGTGCCACCCAATGGGGGGGATCCGGCACCGGGGAGCTGTTTTTT.